What follows is one TCR beta chain and its context. Authors' analysis steps: Cell counts per sample came from amplifying reference gene primers. Assay used: immunoSEQ multiplex PCR; TCRdb lists only in-frame clones, some missing. The V and J calls and the clone size are those of that table, but D and trimming were determined from the DNA. The repertoire holds about 270,000 clones, with roughly nine tenths as singletons. Those enrolled, adults aged roughly 18 to 89 years, came from fewer than 25 US areas. This entry belongs to a study of blood T cell repertoires in COVID-19. For the study at large: Samples of COVID-19 (acute and convalescent) were obtained from the United States, Italy and Spain. PBMCs, B-cell-depleted T cells, or T cells were the source of the cDNA or gDNA that made up the material.

Germline V lookup: CDR1 WSHSY, CDR2 SAAADI. Trimming removed 8 bases from V and 3 bases from J; junction bases left unmatched: 6. The CDR3 runs 14 residues. Sequencing was performed on PBMCs or T cells enriched from blood (not recorded which). The chain links TRBV10-2 to TRBJ1-5; 8 bases align to TRBD1. The receptor comes from a woman in her late teens or twenties who had recovered from COVID-19. The CDR3 coding sequence is TGCGCCAGCCGTATGGACAGGGACAATCAGCCCCAGCATTTT. Residues: CASRMDRDNQPQHF.